This TCR beta chain was obtained from a study of blood T cell repertoires in COVID-19. Study information: COVID-19 samples collected from the United States, Italy and Spain covered acute and convalescent phases.

Sequencing used immunoSEQ multiplex PCR; TCRdb keeps in-frame clones, though not all of them. In the table there are 90,000 to 140,000 clones, about 80% of which are singletons. Sequenced sample: peripheral blood. The sequence was collected from a woman in her seventies with acute or convalescent COVID-19.

CDR3 sequence (DNA): TGCAGTGCTAGTAGGCAGGGCCTGTACCTGAACACTGAAGCTTTCTTT. It yields the protein CSASRQGLYLNTEAFF. V usage is TRBV20-1 and J usage is TRBJ1-1; the D gene is possibly TRBD1 (5 bases). CDR3 size: 16 residues. Trimming removed 3 bases at V and 0 bases at J, with 17 bases between. Germline V CDR1 and CDR2: DFQATT, SNEGSKA (reference sequence).